This T cell receptor beta chain was recorded in a study of shared clonotypes between healthy human individuals (dated by TCRdb to the early 2020s). Turning to the overall study: The cohort included three men and a couple of women between 18 and 49 years of age. To estimate repertoire size and how much clonotype sharing occurs between individuals, the study deeply sequenced the blood TCR repertoires of about five healthy adults. Per donor, three plates each were used for CD4 naive and CD4 memory, two for CD8 naive, and one for CD8 memory. Different laboratories and diverse techniques were used to prepare libraries and sequence TCR repertoires, to increase sequencing depth and limit assay-specific biases. Leukapheresis yielded between about 0.9 and 8.9 billion PBMCs per donor.

The donors were healthy, HIV-negative adults with no recently reported acute infections or vaccinations. Every donor was a Caucasian adult residing in Nashville, Tennessee, USA. CD4+ T cells were enriched by magnetic negative selection, after which naive cells were positively selected on CD45RA and the negative fraction was taken as the memory subset. Blood was obtained by leukapheresis, after which PBMCs were separated by Ficoll-Histopaque density gradient centrifugation and cryopreserved in liquid nitrogen vapor phase. Analytical flow cytometry was used to check the purity and quantity of every magnetically sorted T cell population. From each sorted fraction, genomic DNA was isolated and quantified by UV absorbance on a Nanodrop 2000c. In the germline V gene, CDR1 corresponds to SGHRS and CDR2 to YFSETQ. The V end gives up 0 bases and the J end 6 bases, leaving 6 bases in the junction not matched to a gene. The CDR3 goes from the cysteine to the phenylalanine over 15 residues. The kept DNA is CDR3 alone, 45 bases in frame from the first base.

What the research found in general, with its limitations: Incomplete sequencing was indicated by rarefaction of sorted-subset datasets, despite the large sequencing depth. Compared with non-shared clonotypes, clonotypes shared by all four sorted-subset donors had higher generation probabilities. Because the study included only a small number of donors, the genetic and exposure-history diversity represented was limited. When a handful of donors were compared, the shared fraction of clonotypes was about 5% for naive CD4, 3.5% to 4% for naive CD8, about 2.5% for memory CD4, and 0.4% for memory CD8. Pairwise subsampling indicated that sequencing depth was expected to affect the degree of clonotype sharing among donors. Estimated clonotype richness was generally larger for naive than for memory subsets. Sampling was limited to blood, and TCR repertoires in tissue likely differ from TCR repertoires in blood.

Note on this clone: The clone's antigen remains unknown. Base-call qualities are not available, and no considerably larger clone is one nucleotide away. This specimen includes other DNA sequences encoding the same CDR3.

Using the deep immunoSEQ assay, TCR CDR3 regions were amplified from genomic DNA by multiplex PCR. For each cell subset, the extracted genomic DNA was distributed evenly across all wells of several immunoSEQ 96-well plates, and each plate served as one replicate. Each replicate PCR for sorted subsets received 150 to 250 ng genomic DNA, equal to tens of thousands of T cell genomes. The purified libraries were quantified using a Qubit 3.0 fluorometer, sized with a Bioanalyzer 2100, and then quantified again using the KAPA Library Quantification kit. A separate single-read 150-cycle Illumina NextSeq 550 flow cell was used to sequence each immunoSEQ 96-well plate. Under the source paper's analysis protocol: Because the immunoSEQ output included only junctional sequences and no quality scores, the filtering could not be the same as the filtering used for full-length reads. Sequences were annotated with PyIR, a Python wrapper for IgBLAST v1.9, using IMGT germline references to assign V/J genes and CDR3. Any read was removed if the V/J assignment was weak (E-value above 1e-6), the CDR3 was missing, or the read contained stop codons, out-of-frame junctions, or ambiguous translated residues. V3J clonotypes were defined as sequences sharing an identical inferred V gene, J gene, and CDR3 amino acid sequence. The percentage overlap between two repertoires was calculated by dividing the number of shared unique clonotypes by the size of the smaller repertoire. Repertoire richness was assessed with RTK rarefaction, the Chao1 estimator, and Recon v2.1 estimates of unobserved clonotypes. For all TCRbeta clonotypes obtained by the gDNA method from a handful of donors, generation probabilities were computed with OLGA. In its TCRdb copy, this immuneACCESS table keeps in-frame sequences only and misses some clones. Where compared with another copy, unresolved V genes explain less than half of these, and the others have no known cause. That table is the source of V, J and clone size, and D and trimming were worked out from the DNA. This sample holds hundreds of thousands of clones; about 78% were observed only once. The ten largest clones represent under 2% of the sample.

The chain was built from TRBV5-1 and TRBJ2-3, with TRBD1 matching 8 junction bases. This TCR was sampled from a woman between 25 and 40 years old in good health. The specimen sequenced was memory CD4+ T cells sorted from blood. The intended sense of this specimen's cell subset or site label: CD45RA-negative fraction. The CDR3: CASSLEDREADTQYF. The nucleotide sequence reads as follows: TGCGCCAGCAGCTTGGAGGACAGGGAGGCGGATACGCAGTATTTT.